The 14 T cell receptor beta chains reported below all come from one sample, sequenced in a study of blood T cell repertoires in COVID-19. TCRdb keeps only in-frame clones here, not all; method: immunoSEQ multiplex PCR. The sample lists roughly 100,000 clones; roughly 79% were seen once. Sequencing input: peripheral blood. The receptors here all came from an elderly man with acute or convalescent COVID-19.

This chain uses TRBV28 with TRBJ2-2; 10 bases agree with TRBD1. Per the germline V gene, CDR1 is MDHEN and CDR2 is SYDVKM. CDR3 length equals 14 residues. J gave up 7 bases and V 6 bases, and 5 bases lay outside the gene matches. CDR3 residues: CASRGQGNFGELFF. CDR3 sequence (DNA): TGTGCCAGCAGGGGACAGGGGAATTTCGGGGAGCTGTTTTTT.

The V call is TRBV28, the J call TRBJ2-1, with 7 bases aligning to TRBD2. The CDR3 has 17 amino acids. The V and J ends lost 3 bases and 2 bases, in that order; junction bases with no gene match: 10. Germline lookup yields CDR1 MDHEN and CDR2 SYDVKM. CDR3 nucleotides: TGTGCCAGCAGTTTCGGTCCAGGGACTAATACCTACAATGAGCAGTTCTTC. Encoded protein: CASSFGPGTNTYNEQFF. The variable domain in full, with the rest retrieved from reference TRBV28 and TRBJ2-1, is DVKVTQSSRYLVKRTGEKVFLECVQDMDHENMFWYRQDPGLGLRLIYFSYDVKMKEKGDIPEGYSVSREKKERFSLILESASTNQTSMYLCASSFGPGTNTYNEQFFGPGTRLTVL.

The rearrangement joins TRBV9 to TRBJ2-1; 14 positions agree with TRBD2. Per the germline V gene, CDR1 is SGDLS and CDR2 is YYNGEE. Trimming cost V 4 bases and J 4 bases; bases outside gene matches: 13. This CDR3 contains 19 residues. CDR3 sequence reads: CASSPQTGTSGGFYNEQFF. The CDR3 region has the DNA TGTGCCAGCAGCCCCCAAACCGGGACTAGCGGGGGTTTTTACAATGAGCAGTTCTTC.

This rearrangement joins TRBV19 to TRBJ2-7, with 7 bases aligning to TRBD1. Looked up from germline, CDR1 is LNHDA and CDR2 is SQIVND (reference sequence). The CDR3 contains 15 residues. V trimming: 7 bases; J trimming: 1 base; junction bases outside the gene matches: 10. CDR3 in amino acids: CASTLRTGPSYEQYF. CDR3 sequence (DNA): TGTGCCAGTACTCTCCGGACAGGTCCTTCCTACGAGCAGTACTTC.

This clone was seen a few times. J is TRBJ1-5 and V is TRBV27; possible D gene TRBD1, 5 bases. The CDR3 sequence is 15 residues long. Trimming stripped 4 bases from V and 0 bases from J, with 10 bases between. Germline V CDR1 and CDR2: MNHEY, SMNVEV (reference sequence). The CDR3: CASSSRVNSNQPQHF. In nucleotides, the CDR3 is TGTGCCAGCAGTTCCAGGGTTAATAGCAATCAGCCCCAGCATTTT.

This chain connects TRBV12-5 to TRBJ2-3; D is unresolved. The CDR3 is 12 residues long. Germline CDR1 is LGHNT and CDR2 is FRNRAP. V dropped 1 base and J dropped 3 bases, with 2 bases sitting between them. The CDR3 DNA reads TGTGCTAGTGGTTTGGCTACAGATACGCAGTATTTT. Residues: CASGLATDTQYF.

The chain carries TRBV29-1 and TRBJ2-3; 7 nucleotides align to TRBD1. V lost 3 bases, J lost 4 bases, and 1 base stayed unmatched. Germline-derived CDR1 and CDR2 are SQVTM and ANQGSEA. The CDR3 covers 12 residues. The CDR3 region has the DNA TGCAGCGTTGAGCAGGGGGCAGATACGCAGTATTTT. Its protein product is CSVEQGADTQYF.

For this clone: This specimen includes other DNA sequences encoding the same CDR3. V is TRBV12-3 or TRBV12-4 and J is TRBJ2-7; TRBD1 matches at 7 bases. CDR3 size: 13 residues. V dropped 6 bases and J dropped 0; count of bases not matched to a gene: 2. In DNA form, the CDR3 reads TGTGCCAGCAGAGGGACAGTCTCCTACGAGCAGTACTTC. Amino acids: CASRGTVSYEQYF.

This rearrangement joins TRBV7-9 to TRBJ1-2; 7 bases fit TRBD1. The CDR3 extends over 12 amino acids. The junction had 4 bases not matched to a gene; V was cut back by 5 bases and J by 7 bases. Germline lookup yields CDR1 SEHNR and CDR2 FQNEAQ (reference sequence). The CDR3 sequence is CASSPQGFGYTF. The CDR3 region has the DNA TGTGCCAGCAGCCCACAGGGGTTTGGCTACACCTTC.

The rearrangement links TRBV19 to TRBJ2-1; 9 positions agree with TRBD1. The CDR3 length is 15 residues. Per the germline V gene, CDR1 is LNHDA and CDR2 is SQIVND (reference sequence). With 5 bases clipped from V and 4 bases from J, the junction kept 6 bases outside the gene matches. CDR3 sequence reads: CASSSAGTGYNEQFF. The CDR3 region has the DNA TGTGCCAGTAGTTCCGCCGGGACAGGGTACAATGAGCAGTTCTTC.

This clone appeared once. V and J are TRBV2 and TRBJ2-7, with D possibly TRBD1 on 5 matching bases. The CDR3 is 13 residues long. Trimming pared 9 bases from V and 2 bases from J, leaving 14 bases between. The germline gives CDR1 SNHLY, CDR2 FYNNEI. CDR3 sequence: CASKPQVTYEQYF. The CDR3 DNA is TGTGCCAGTAAACCACAGGTAACCTACGAGCAGTACTTC.

This chain joins TRBV2 and TRBJ2-1; maybe TRBD2 (6 bases). V gave up 3 bases and J gave up 2 bases, with 14 bases separating them. Germline V gene data show CDR1 as SNHLY and CDR2 as FYNNEI. CDR3 size: 16 residues. Here the CDR3 reads CASSDPRDSAYNEQFF. The CDR3 DNA follows: TGTGCCAGCAGTGACCCCCGGGACTCGGCCTACAATGAGCAGTTCTTC.

The chain joins TRBV7-9 to TRBJ2-1, with 8 bases matching TRBD2. The CDR3 totals 13 residues. Germline CDR1 and CDR2: SEHNR and FQNEAQ (reference sequence). V lost 1 base to trimming and J lost 8 bases; unmatched junction nucleotides: 1. The CDR3 loop reads CASSLGTSHEQFF. The CDR3 bases are TGTGCCAGCAGCTTAGGGACTAGCCATGAGCAGTTCTTC. Looking up the rest from reference TRBV7-9 and TRBJ2-1 gives the full variable domain: DTGVSQNPRHKITKRGQNVTFRCDPISEHNRLYWYRQTLGQGPEFLTYFQNEAQLEKSRLLSDRFSAERPKGSFSTLEIQRTEQGDSAMYLCASSLGTSHEQFFGPGTRLTVL.

The V gene is TRBV5-1, the J gene TRBJ2-1; 7 bases are a match to TRBD1. In germline, CDR1 is SGHRS, CDR2 YFSETQ. Trimming removed 9 bases from V and 4 bases from J; junction bases left unmatched: 10. The CDR3 covers 14 residues. CDR3 DNA: TGCGCCACCAAAACCGGGACAGAATACAATGAGCAGTTCTTC. The encoded protein is CATKTGTEYNEQFF.